Below are 19 T cell receptor beta chains sequenced from a single sample in a study of OX40 agonist ivuxolimab in advanced cancers. The data were produced by immunoSEQ multiplex PCR, yet TCRdb's version contains in-frame clones alone and is incomplete. The data show tens of thousands of clones, just under 90% seen once. Sequencing used CD4+ or CD8+ T cells sorted from blood, obtained in a trial of the OX40 agonist ivuxolimab. The receptors come from an adult with an advanced solid tumor such as melanoma, head and neck, liver or kidney cancer.

V usage is TRBV19 and J usage is TRBJ2-1; 11 nucleotides line up with TRBD2. J was trimmed by 6 bases and V by 4 bases; bases with no gene match: 5. This CDR3 is 15 amino acids long. Germline-derived CDR1 and CDR2 are LNHDA and SQIVND (reference sequence). CDR3 sequence (DNA): TGTGCCAGTAGTACCTCGACTAGCGGGGCCAATGAGCAGTTCTTC. Protein sequence: CASSTSTSGANEQFF. Full variable domain (rest looked up from reference TRBV19 and TRBJ2-1): DGGITQSPKYLFRKEGQNVTLSCEQNLNHDAMYWYRQDPGQGLRLIYYSQIVNDFQKGDIAEGYSVSREKKESFPLTVTSAQKNPTAFYLCASSTSTSGANEQFFGPGTRLTVL.

The chain employs TRBV25-1 and TRBJ1-1; D unclear. From germline, CDR1 is MGHDK and CDR2 SYGVNS. CDR3 length: 13 residues. Trimming shortened V by 1 base and J by 6 bases, and 9 bases separated the two germline ends. For the CDR3, the DNA is TGTGCCAGCAGTGAATCTCGGGTTTCTGAAGCTTTCTTT. As protein: CASSESRVSEAFF.

Written as DNA, the CDR3 is TGTGCCAGCAGCCCACTTGGTAGCGGGAGTCGGTACAATGAGCAGTTCTTC. Encoded protein: CASSPLGSGSRYNEQFF. The rearrangement links TRBV7-9 to TRBJ2-1; 9 positions match TRBD2. Germline V CDR1 and CDR2: SEHNR, FQNEAQ (reference sequence). The CDR3 extends over 17 amino acids. V lost 5 bases to trimming and J lost 4 bases; unmatched junction nucleotides: 12.

The rearrangement uses TRBV7-9 and TRBJ2-3, with TRBD2 matching over 9 bases. This CDR3 comprises 16 residues. Germline-derived CDR1 and CDR2 are SEHNR and FQNEAQ (reference sequence). V lost 5 bases and J lost 6; bases outside the gene matches: 12. The CDR3 DNA is TGTGCCAGCAGCGATACGGGACTAGCAATATTTGATACGCAGTATTTT. This codes for CASSDTGLAIFDTQYF.

As DNA, the CDR3 is TGTGCCAGCAGTGAATCTCTAGCGGGATTCTACAATGAGCAGTTCTTC. This translates into CASSESLAGFYNEQFF. The V gene is TRBV6-1, the J gene TRBJ2-1, with 9 bases lining up with TRBD2. Germline values: CDR1 MNHNS, CDR2 SASEGT. This CDR3 region has 16 residues. Trimming at V came to 2 bases and at J to 3 bases, leaving 5 bases not matched to a gene.

The V call is TRBV6-6, the J call TRBJ2-1; possibly TRBD2 for D (6 bases). Germline values: CDR1 MNHNY, CDR2 SVGAGI (reference sequence). The CDR3 extends over 15 amino acids. The V end lost 2 bases, the J end lost 0 bases, and 8 bases lay between the germline ends. In DNA form, the CDR3 reads TGTGCCAGCAGTTACGCCGGGAGCTCCTACAATGAGCAGTTCTTC. This translates into CASSYAGSSYNEQFF.

The CDR3 DNA reads as TGTGCCACTCGGGGGCCCTGGGGTTCCTACAATGAGCAGTTCTTC. Its translation: CATRGPWGSYNEQFF. The rearrangement joins TRBV19 to TRBJ2-1, with D perhaps assigned TRBD1 or TRBD2 (6 bases each). The CDR3 spans 15 residues. Germline V gene data show CDR1 as LNHDA and CDR2 as SQIVND (reference sequence). Trimming stripped 10 bases from V and 1 base from J, with 17 bases between.

The chain combines TRBV6-6 with TRBJ1-2; 10 nucleotides align to TRBD1. This CDR3 spans 16 amino acids. V shed 0 bases, J shed 7 bases, and the junction held 8 bases outside the gene matches. Germline assignment: CDR1 MNHNY and CDR2 SVGAGI (reference sequence). The CDR3 reads CASSYSIPGQGGGYTF. The CDR3 nucleotides are TGTGCCAGCAGTTACTCGATACCCGGACAGGGGGGTGGCTACACCTTC.

The rearrangement links TRBV2 to TRBJ2-7; weak D call: TRBD2 (5 bases). The V and J ends lost 1 base and 1 base respectively, with 11 bases between them. Germline assignment: CDR1 SNHLY and CDR2 FYNNEI. The length of the CDR3 is 15 residues. In DNA, the CDR3 is TGTGCCAGCAGTGAAGAGGCAGGCGGGTCCTACGAGCAGTACTTC. This encodes CASSEEAGGSYEQYF. Supplemented by reference TRBV2 and TRBJ2-7, the full variable domain reads EPEVTQTPSHQVTQMGQEVILRCVPISNHLYFYWYRQILGQKVEFLVSFYNNEISEKSEIFDDQFSVERPDGSNFTLKIRSTKLEDSAMYFCASSEEAGGSYEQYFGPGTRLTVT.

The rearrangement joins TRBV29-1 to TRBJ2-3, with 10 bases lining up with TRBD1. Germline loops: CDR1 SQVTM, CDR2 ANQGSEA. This CDR3 spans 14 amino acids. Unmatched junction bases numbered 4, after V lost 7 bases and J lost 0 bases. CDR3 region: CSATGGLSTDTQYF. As DNA, the CDR3 is TGCAGCGCGACAGGGGGCTTAAGCACAGATACGCAGTATTTT.

The chain uses TRBV6-1 and TRBJ2-7; D ambiguous. This CDR3 has 12 residues. CDR1 is MNHNS, CDR2 SASEGT, per germline. V lost 2 bases, J lost 3 bases, and 5 bases lay in between. CDR3 nucleotide sequence: TGTGCCAGCAGTGAACTTCTCTACGAGCAGTACTTC. It codes for CASSELLYEQYF.

The chain links TRBV6-5 to TRBJ1-2; no firm D call. CDR1 is MNHEY, CDR2 SVGAGI, per germline. The CDR3 is made up of 12 amino acids. The V end was cut by 5 bases, the J end by 8 bases, with 12 bases between. CDR3 amino acids: CASSPLAGGYTF. The CDR3 nucleotides are TGTGCCAGCAGTCCCCTGGCGGGCGGCTACACCTTC.

The gene calls are TRBV19 and TRBJ2-1; TRBD1 matches at 10 bases. Germline V gives CDR1 LNHDA, CDR2 SQIVND (reference sequence). V was pared by 6 bases and J by 9 bases, with 14 bases of the junction left unmatched. This CDR3 contains 16 residues. The DNA of the CDR3 is TGTGCCAGTAGCGCAAGACAGGGGGCGTTTTTTGGTGAGCAGTTCTTC. This encodes CASSARQGAFFGEQFF. Full variable domain (remainder filled in from reference TRBV19 and TRBJ2-1): DGGITQSPKYLFRKEGQNVTLSCEQNLNHDAMYWYRQDPGQGLRLIYYSQIVNDFQKGDIAEGYSVSREKKESFPLTVTSAQKNPTAFYLCASSARQGAFFGEQFFGPGTRLTVL.

The chain is built from TRBV28 and TRBJ1-5; D may be TRBD1 (5 bases). Trimming left V 5 bases short and J 6 bases short, with 17 bases between. Germline CDR1 reads MDHEN; CDR2 reads SYDVKM. The CDR3 contains 15 residues. CDR3 nucleotides: TGTGCCAGCAGTGCCTTAGCAGGGCTGGGTCAGCCCCAGCATTTT. Encoded protein: CASSALAGLGQPQHF. The variable domain in full, with the rest retrieved from reference TRBV28 and TRBJ1-5, is DVKVTQSSRYLVKRTGEKVFLECVQDMDHENMFWYRQDPGLGLRLIYFSYDVKMKEKGDIPEGYSVSREKKERFSLILESASTNQTSMYLCASSALAGLGQPQHFGDGTRLSIL.

The chain couples TRBV5-8 to TRBJ2-7; 8 bases match TRBD2. The germline V gene encodes CDR1 SGHTS and CDR2 YDEGEE. The CDR3 sequence is 15 residues long. The trim removed 6 bases at V and 2 bases at J, leaving 10 bases unmatched. Written as DNA, the CDR3 is TGTGCCAGCAAGGTCGGTATAGCGGGGACCTACGAGCAGTACTTC. Translating gives CASKVGIAGTYEQYF.

V usage is TRBV6-5 and J usage is TRBJ2-1; perhaps TRBD1 as D (7 bases). Between the trimmed V and J ends, which lost 6 bases and 3 bases, there was a span of 15 bases. Germline V lookup: CDR1 MNHEY, CDR2 SVGAGI. This CDR3 is 15 amino acids long. The CDR3 DNA sequence: TGTGCCAGCAGAGAGGAGGGACAGAGCTACAATGAGCAGTTCTTC. This gives the protein CASREEGQSYNEQFF.

The CDR3 DNA follows: TGTGCCAGCAGTTTGGAGCGGGAGGGTGTCAATGAGCAGTTCTTC. This translates into CASSLEREGVNEQFF. V is TRBV2 and J is TRBJ2-1; 10 bases line up with TRBD2. Germline lookup yields CDR1 SNHLY and CDR2 FYNNEI. V was clipped by 5 bases and J by 6 bases; unmatched bases: 7. The CDR3 is made up of 15 amino acids.

The J gene is TRBJ2-5, the V gene TRBV30; tentative D call: TRBD1 (6 bases). Trimming left V 3 bases short and J 4 bases short, with 18 bases between. This CDR3 comprises 15 residues. The V gene's germline CDR1 is GTSNPN and CDR2 SVGIG (reference sequence). DNA of the CDR3: TGTGCCTGGAGCCCTAGGGGGAGATCAGCAGAGACCCAGTACTTC. It codes for CAWSPRGRSAETQYF.

This chain uses TRBV28 with TRBJ1-4; D not certain. Trimming left V 5 bases short and J 7 bases short, with 14 bases between. CDR3 size: 14 residues. Germline V CDR1 and CDR2: MDHEN, SYDVKM. The CDR3 DNA follows: TGTGCCAGCAGTCCACCCCGAGCAAGTGAAAAACTGTTTTTT. It translates to CASSPPRASEKLFF.